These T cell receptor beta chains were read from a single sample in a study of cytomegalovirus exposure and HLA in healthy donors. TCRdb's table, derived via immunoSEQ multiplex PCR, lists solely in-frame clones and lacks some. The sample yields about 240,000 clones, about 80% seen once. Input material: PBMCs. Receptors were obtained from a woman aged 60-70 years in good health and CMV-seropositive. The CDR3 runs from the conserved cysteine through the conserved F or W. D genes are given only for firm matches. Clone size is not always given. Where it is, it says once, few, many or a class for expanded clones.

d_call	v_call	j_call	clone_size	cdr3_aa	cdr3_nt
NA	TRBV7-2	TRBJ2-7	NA	CASSLGPYTGRITEQYF	TGTGCCAGCAGCTTAGGCCCTTATACAGGTCGGATTACCGAGCAGTACTTC
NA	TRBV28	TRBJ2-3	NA	CASSSMTDTQYF	TGTGCCAGCAGTTCCATGACAGATACGCAGTATTTT
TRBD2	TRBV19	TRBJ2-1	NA	CASSIETSGRVGEQFF	TGTGCCAGTAGTATAGAGACTAGCGGGAGAGTCGGTGAGCAGTTCTTC
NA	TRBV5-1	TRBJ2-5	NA	CASSGGHTQETQYF	TGCGCCAGCAGCGGGGGACATACCCAAGAGACCCAGTACTTC
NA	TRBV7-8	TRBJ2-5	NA	CASSALEETQYF	TGTGCCAGCAGCGCACTGGAGGAGACCCAGTACTTC
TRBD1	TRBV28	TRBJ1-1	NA	CASTTGQGVAEAFF	TGTGCCAGCACCACGGGACAGGGGGTAGCTGAAGCTTTCTTT
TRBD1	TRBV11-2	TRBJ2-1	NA	CASSLEGQGHEQFF	TGTGCCAGCAGCTTGGAGGGACAGGGACATGAGCAGTTCTTC
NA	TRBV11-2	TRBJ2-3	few	CASSLGGGGTDTQYF	TGTGCCAGCAGCCTAGGGGGAGGGGGTACAGATACGCAGTATTTT
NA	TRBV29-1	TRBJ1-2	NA	CSVVGGAVGYTF	TGCAGCGTTGTAGGGGGGGCCGTTGGCTACACCTTC
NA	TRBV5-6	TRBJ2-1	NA	CASSLDGGSNEQFF	TGTGCCAGCAGCTTGGATGGCGGCAGCAATGAGCAGTTCTTC
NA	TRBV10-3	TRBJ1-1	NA	CAISEKPNYTEAFF	TGTGCCATCAGTGAGAAGCCAAATTACACTGAAGCTTTCTTT
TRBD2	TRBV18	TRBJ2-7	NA	CASSPRTSGLTYEQYF	TGTGCCAGCTCACCCCGGACTAGCGGACTGACCTACGAGCAGTACTTC
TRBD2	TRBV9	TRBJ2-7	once	CASSVGLAGVYEQYF	TGTGCCAGCAGCGTAGGACTAGCGGGGGTCTACGAGCAGTACTTC
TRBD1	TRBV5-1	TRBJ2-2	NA	CASSFSGTGGTGELFF	TGCGCCAGCAGCTTTTCCGGGACAGGGGGCACCGGGGAGCTGTTTTTT
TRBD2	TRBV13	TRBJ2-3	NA	CASSGLAGGGGTDTQYF	TGTGCCAGCAGCGGACTAGCGGGAGGGGGAGGCACAGATACGCAGTATTTT
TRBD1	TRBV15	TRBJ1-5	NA	CATSRSSDRGNQPQHF	TGTGCCACCAGCAGATCATCAGACAGGGGCAATCAGCCCCAGCATTTT
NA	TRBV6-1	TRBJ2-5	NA	CASRQALQETQYF	TGTGCCTCGAGACAGGCCCTCCAAGAGACCCAGTACTTC
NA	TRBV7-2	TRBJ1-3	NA	CASSLAQGRVGNTIYF	TGTGCCAGCAGCTTAGCGCAGGGGCGGGTGGGAAACACCATATATTTT
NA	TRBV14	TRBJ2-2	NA	CASSQDISGPNTGELFF	TGTGCCAGCAGCCAAGATATTAGCGGACCGAACACCGGGGAGCTGTTTTTT
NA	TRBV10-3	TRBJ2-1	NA	CAISGGPSRNNEQFF	TGTGCCATCAGTGGGGGCCCGTCAAGGAACAATGAGCAGTTCTTC
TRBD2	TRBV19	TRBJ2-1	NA	CASSIAASGRALFF	TGTGCCAGTAGTATCGCGGCTAGCGGGAGGGCACTGTTCTTC
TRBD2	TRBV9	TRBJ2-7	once	CASSVGSSGYEQYF	TGTGCCAGCAGCGTAGGATCTAGCGGCTACGAGCAGTACTTC
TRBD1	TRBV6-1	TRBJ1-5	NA	CASSEVTGLQPQHF	TGTGCCAGCAGTGAAGTGACAGGGCTTCAGCCCCAGCATTTT
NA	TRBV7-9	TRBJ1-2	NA	CASTPDTSYGYTF	TGTGCCAGCACCCCCGACACCAGCTATGGCTACACCTTC
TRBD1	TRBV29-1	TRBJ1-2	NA	CSIDRGTYGYTF	TGCAGCATAGACAGGGGTACTTATGGCTACACCTTC
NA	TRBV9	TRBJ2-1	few	CASSVSSASGEQFF	TGTGCCAGCAGCGTATCTAGCGCTTCCGGGGAGCAGTTCTTC
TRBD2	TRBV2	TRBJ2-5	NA	CATRGLAGSGGRETQYF	TGTGCCACTCGGGGACTAGCGGGATCGGGGGGCAGAGAGACCCAGTACTTC
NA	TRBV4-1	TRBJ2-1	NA	CASSPPAGEQFF	TGCGCCAGCAGCCCCCCGGCCGGGGAGCAGTTCTTC
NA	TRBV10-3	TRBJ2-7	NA	CAISGTREAYEQYF	TGTGCCATCAGTGGTACTAGGGAAGCCTACGAGCAGTACTTC
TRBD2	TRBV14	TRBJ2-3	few	CASSGTSGTSTDTQYF	TGTGCCAGCAGCGGGACTAGCGGAACTAGCACAGATACGCAGTATTTT
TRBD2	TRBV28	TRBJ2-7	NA	CASSSGIFYEQYF	TGTGCCAGTTCTAGCGGGATCTTCTACGAGCAGTACTTC
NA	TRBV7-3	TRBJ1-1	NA	CASSAHSPPGDHTEAFF	TGTGCCAGCAGCGCCCACAGCCCCCCGGGGGACCACACTGAAGCTTTCTTT
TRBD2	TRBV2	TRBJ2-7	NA	CASRELAWSSYEQYF	TGTGCCAGCAGGGAACTAGCGTGGAGCTCCTACGAGCAGTACTTC
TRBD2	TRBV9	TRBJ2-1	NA	CASSAPPLAGYNNEQFF	TGTGCCAGCAGCGCACCTCCGCTAGCGGGATACAACAATGAGCAGTTCTTC
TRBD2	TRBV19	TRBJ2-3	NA	CASSIATSGSTQYF	TGTGCCAGTAGTATCGCAACTAGCGGGTCTACGCAGTATTTT
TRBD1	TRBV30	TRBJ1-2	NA	CAWSQPGQGEYGYTF	TGTGCCTGGAGTCAACCGGGACAGGGTGAATATGGCTACACCTTC
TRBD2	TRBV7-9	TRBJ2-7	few	CSSSFNSRGDEQYF	TGTTCCAGCAGCTTTAATAGTCGGGGGGACGAGCAGTACTTC
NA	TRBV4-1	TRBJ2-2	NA	CASSQHSPTGELFF	TGCGCCAGCAGCCAACACTCACCCACCGGGGAGCTGTTTTTT
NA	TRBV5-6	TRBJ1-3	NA	CASSLPSSGNTIYF	TGTGCCAGCAGCTTGCCGAGCTCTGGAAACACCATATATTTT
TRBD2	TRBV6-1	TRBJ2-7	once	CASRTSGRPYEQYF	TGTGCCAGCAGGACTAGCGGGAGGCCCTACGAGCAGTACTTC
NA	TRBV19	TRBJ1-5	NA	CASSIGRAVYSNQPQHF	TGTGCCAGTAGTATCGGCAGGGCTGTATATAGCAATCAGCCCCAGCATTTT
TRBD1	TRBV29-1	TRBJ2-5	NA	CSVEDQGASVQETQYF	TGCAGCGTTGAGGACCAGGGGGCTAGCGTCCAGGAGACCCAGTACTTC
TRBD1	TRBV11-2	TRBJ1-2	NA	CASSLVGTGDRYGYTF	TGTGCCAGCAGCTTAGTTGGGACAGGCGATCGGTATGGCTACACCTTC
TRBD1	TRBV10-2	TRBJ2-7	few	CASRHRQGLYEQYF	TGCGCCAGCAGACACAGACAGGGTCTCTACGAGCAGTACTTC
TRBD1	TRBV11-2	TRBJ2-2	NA	CASSLGDRNTGELFF	TGTGCCAGCAGCTTAGGGGACAGAAACACCGGGGAGCTGTTTTTT
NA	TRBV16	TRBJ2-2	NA	CASSRASVDGELFF	TGTGCCAGCAGCCGGGCTAGCGTTGACGGGGAGCTGTTTTTT
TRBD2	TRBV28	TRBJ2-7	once	CASQEPPSGRIYEQYF	TGTGCCAGCCAAGAACCCCCTAGCGGGAGAATCTACGAGCAGTACTTC
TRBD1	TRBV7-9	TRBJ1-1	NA	CASSLTGTNTEAFF	TGTGCCAGCAGCCTGACAGGGACGAACACTGAAGCTTTCTTT
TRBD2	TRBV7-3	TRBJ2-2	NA	CASSPIAGGNAGELFF	TGTGCCAGCAGCCCTATAGCGGGAGGTAACGCCGGGGAGCTGTTTTTT
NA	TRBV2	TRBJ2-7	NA	CASKRQGLYEQYF	TGTGCCAGCAAGAGACAGGGACTCTACGAGCAGTACTTC